A selection of T cell receptor beta chains follows, all from one sample in a study of cytomegalovirus exposure and HLA in healthy donors. The table came from immunoSEQ multiplex PCR; TCRdb's copy has only in-frame clones and leaves some out. The sample shows approximately 70,000 clones, around 74% of them seen only once. The sequenced sample was PBMCs. The receptors were gathered from a woman in her twenties or thirties in good health and CMV-seropositive. CDR3s include the opening cysteine and the closing phenylalanine or tryptophan. The order of the fields is D gene, clone size, V gene, J gene, CDR3 DNA, CDR3 protein. The D gene is left open where the match is weak. Rows may omit the clone size; those that give it use once, few, many or a size class.

>TRBD2|.|TRBV28|TRBJ2-1
TGTGCCAGCAGTGTAGCGGGAATGGGGTACAATGAGCAGTTCTTC
CASSVAGMGYNEQFF
>.|.|TRBV4-1|TRBJ2-7
TGCGCCAGCAGCCATCCCCACGACAGGCCATCGTACTTC
CASSHPHDRPSYF
>.|.|TRBV29-1|TRBJ2-3
TGCAGCGTTGTACCCGTCAGGCGGGCACCGAGCACAGATACGCAGTATTTT
CSVVPVRRAPSTDTQYF
>TRBD1|.|TRBV7-9|TRBJ2-1
TGTGCCAGCAGCTTAGGGGGACAGCCCCACAATGAGCAGTTCTTC
CASSLGGQPHNEQFF
>.|.|TRBV19|TRBJ1-5
TGTGCCAGTAGTTTGGGTAGCGTGGGGAATCAGCCCCAGCATTTT
CASSLGSVGNQPQHF
>TRBD2|.|TRBV18|TRBJ2-7
TGTGCCAGCTCACCGACTAGCGGGGGTACCTACGAGCAGTACTTC
CASSPTSGGTYEQYF
>TRBD2|few|TRBV6-1|TRBJ2-1
TGTGCCAGCAGTGGAGCCGGGACTAGCGGGAATAATGAGCAGTTCTTC
CASSGAGTSGNNEQFF
>.|.|TRBV4-2|TRBJ2-3
TGTGCCAGCAGCCAATTAGCAGCAGATACGCAGTATTTT
CASSQLAADTQYF
>TRBD2|.|TRBV4-1|TRBJ2-3
TGCGCCAGCAGCCAAGCTAGCGGGAGAACGACAGATACGCAGTATTTT
CASSQASGRTTDTQYF
>.|.|TRBV4-2|TRBJ1-2
TGTGCCAGCAGCCAAGATTTTTCAGGCGGGACCTATGGCTACACCTTC
CASSQDFSGGTYGYTF
>.|.|TRBV5-1|TRBJ2-7
TGCGCCAGCAGCATCCTAGGGAGCTCCTACGAGCAGTACTTC
CASSILGSSYEQYF
>TRBD1|.|TRBV30|TRBJ1-2
TGTGCCTGGAGTAAGGGACAGGGGGCTTATGGCTACACCTTC
CAWSKGQGAYGYTF
>.|few|TRBV10-1|TRBJ2-6
TGCGCCAGCAGTCCGGGGGACTCTGGGGCCAACGTCCTGACTTTC
CASSPGDSGANVLTF
>.|.|TRBV5-1|TRBJ2-7
TGCGCCAGCAGCTTGGACAGGGACGAGCAGTACTTC
CASSLDRDEQYF
>TRBD2|.|TRBV9|TRBJ2-1
TGTGCCAGCAGCGTAGGGATTAGCGGGGGGAACAATGAGCAGTTCTTC
CASSVGISGGNNEQFF
>.|.|TRBV15|TRBJ2-7
TGTGCCACCAGCAGGGTGGGGGCTCCACTATTAGAGCAGTACTTC
CATSRVGAPLLEQYF
>.|.|TRBV19|TRBJ1-5
TGTGCCAGTACCCTACTTCACAGCGGGCCCCAGCATTTT
CASTLLHSGPQHF
>.|.|TRBV9|TRBJ2-7
TGTGCCAGCAGCGTTGCAGAGCGGCCTCCCTACGAGCAGTACTTC
CASSVAERPPYEQYF
>TRBD1|.|TRBV7-2|TRBJ1-2
TGTGCCAGCAGCACCCGGGACAGCACCTTTTATGGCTACACCTTC
CASSTRDSTFYGYTF
>TRBD2|.|TRBV4-3|TRBJ2-2
TGCGCCAGCAGCCAAGGCAGGGAGGGCACCGGGGAGCTGTTTTTT
CASSQGREGTGELFF
>TRBD1|.|TRBV7-3|TRBJ1-2
TGTGCCAGCAGCTTAACCGGGACAGACCATGGCTACACCTTC
CASSLTGTDHGYTF
>TRBD1|.|TRBV19|TRBJ1-2
TGTGCCAGTAAGGACAGGGACCTTAACTATGGCTACACCTTC
CASKDRDLNYGYTF
>TRBD2|few|TRBV29-1|TRBJ2-3
TGCAGCGTTGAACTTCCTAGCGGGAACACAGATACGCAGTATTTT
CSVELPSGNTDTQYF
>TRBD2|few|TRBV6-5|TRBJ2-7
TGTGCCAGCAGTTACTCTTGGGCGGGAGGAGGATACGAGCAGTACTTC
CASSYSWAGGGYEQYF
>.|.|TRBV5-6|TRBJ1-1
TGTGCCAGCAGCTCGGGTCGAGAAGCTTTCTTT
CASSSGREAFF
>.|.|TRBV15|TRBJ2-7
TGTGCCACCAGCAGAGATCTAGGCTACGAGCAGTACTTC
CATSRDLGYEQYF
>.|.|TRBV19|TRBJ2-7
TGTGCCAGTAGACGGACAGAAAGCTACGAGCAGTACTTC
CASRRTESYEQYF
>.|.|TRBV5-4|TRBJ1-4
TGTGCCAGCAGCTTGGGGGGGCGGGCAGGTGGAAGTGAAAAACTGTTTTTT
CASSLGGRAGGSEKLFF
>TRBD1|.|TRBV9|TRBJ2-5
TGTGCCAGCAGCCCGGGACAGTCTGGGGAGACCCAGTACTTC
CASSPGQSGETQYF
>.|.|TRBV30|TRBJ2-4
TGTGCCTGGAGTCCCCCTGGAATACAGGGACCCCAAAACATTCAGTACTTC
CAWSPPGIQGPQNIQYF
>.|.|TRBV30|TRBJ2-1
TGTGCCTGGAATCAGCACTCGGGTGAGCAGTTCTTC
CAWNQHSGEQFF
>.|.|TRBV6-1|TRBJ2-3
TGTGCCAGCAGTGAGTTCGGCACAGATACGCAGTATTTT
CASSEFGTDTQYF
>.|once|TRBV7-9|TRBJ2-7
TGTGCCAGCAGCTTAGTCGGTAGCGGCTACGAGCAGTACTTC
CASSLVGSGYEQYF
>.|.|TRBV28|TRBJ1-5
TGTGCCAGCACCGCTGGGGGGACGGTGCCCCAGCATTTT
CASTAGGTVPQHF
>.|.|TRBV4-3|TRBJ2-2
TGCGCCAGCAGCCAAGAGGAGGGGAACACCGGGGAGCTGTTTTTT
CASSQEEGNTGELFF
>.|.|TRBV20-1|TRBJ2-5
TGCAGTGCTTACGCTCCCAGTGGCCAGTACTTC
CSAYAPSGQYF
>.|.|TRBV18|TRBJ1-1
TGTGCCAGCTCGAGAGCGAACACTGAAGCTTTCTTT
CASSRANTEAFF
>.|.|TRBV2|TRBJ2-7
TGTGCCAGCAAGGAGCGAGGTTACGAGCAGTACTTC
CASKERGYEQYF
>.|.|TRBV28|TRBJ2-7
TGTGCCAGTACCGAGGTCGACTCCTACGAGCAGTACTTC
CASTEVDSYEQYF
>TRBD1|.|TRBV9|TRBJ2-4
TGTGCCAGCAGCGTAGGAGGTACAGGGGTAAACATTCAGTACTTC
CASSVGGTGVNIQYF
>TRBD1|.|TRBV27|TRBJ2-7
TGTGCCAGCAGTCTCCGGACAGGGTTCTACGAGCAGTACTTC
CASSLRTGFYEQYF
>.|.|TRBV19|TRBJ1-1
TGTGCCTCCTCAAGTACGGGGGGACCTGAAGCTTTCTTT
CASSSTGGPEAFF
>TRBD1|.|TRBV7-3|TRBJ1-1
TGTGCCAGCAGCTGGACAGGCGGTACTGAAGCTTTCTTT
CASSWTGGTEAFF
>.|.|TRBV6-6|TRBJ2-7
TGTGCCAGCAGGCCTTCCGCGGGCGAGCAGTACTTC
CASRPSAGEQYF
>.|.|TRBV30|TRBJ2-7
TGTGCCTGGAGCCGCGGCTCCTACGAGCAGTACTTC
CAWSRGSYEQYF
>.|.|TRBV30|TRBJ2-7
TGTGCCTGGAGTGCACAGTACGAGCAGTACTTC
CAWSAQYEQYF
>.|.|TRBV9|TRBJ2-1
TGTGCCAGCAGCGTATGGGGCGAGGCCTACAATGAGCAGTTCTTC
CASSVWGEAYNEQFF
>.|.|TRBV6-5|TRBJ2-3
TGTGCCAGCAGTAAACCGGGTCAAACGCAGTATTTT
CASSKPGQTQYF
>.|.|TRBV19|TRBJ1-4
TGTGCCAGTAGTACCCGGAGCGGGGAAAAACTGTTTTTT
CASSTRSGEKLFF
>TRBD1|few|TRBV28|TRBJ1-4
TGTGCCAGCAGATACGACAGGGTTGGAGAAAAACTGTTTTTT
CASRYDRVGEKLFF
>.|.|TRBV7-9|TRBJ2-1
TGTGCCAGCAGCTCAAATCGGGGGACGAATGAGCAGTTCTTC
CASSSNRGTNEQFF
>TRBD2|.|TRBV6-5|TRBJ2-1
TGTGCCAGCAGCCCCGGGACTAGCGGCCTCAATGAGCAGTTCTTC
CASSPGTSGLNEQFF
>TRBD1|once|TRBV7-9|TRBJ1-4
TGTGCCAGCAGCCCGGGGCAGGGGGCTGAAAAACTGTTTTTT
CASSPGQGAEKLFF